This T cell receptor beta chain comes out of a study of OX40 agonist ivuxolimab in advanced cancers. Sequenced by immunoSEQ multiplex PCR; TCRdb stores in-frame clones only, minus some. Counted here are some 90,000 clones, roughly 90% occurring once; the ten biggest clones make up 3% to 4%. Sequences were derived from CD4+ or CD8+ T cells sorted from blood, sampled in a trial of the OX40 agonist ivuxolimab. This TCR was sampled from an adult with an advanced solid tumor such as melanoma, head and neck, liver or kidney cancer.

The CDR3 loop is CASDTLSWGDSNQPQHF. CDR3 coding DNA: TGTGCCAGCGACACTTTAAGCTGGGGGGACAGCAATCAGCCCCAGCATTTT. This chain links TRBV5-8 with TRBJ1-5, with a possible D match to TRBD1 (5 bases). This CDR3 is 17 amino acids long. Trimming stripped 7 bases from V and 1 base from J, with 21 bases between. The germline V gene encodes CDR1 SGHTS and CDR2 YDEGEE.